Listed below are T cell receptor beta chains from one sample, sequenced in a study of a mutant IDH1 vaccine in newly diagnosed glioma. Produced via immunoSEQ multiplex PCR; TCRdb's table is partial and in-frame only. The sample includes approximately 47,000 clones, more than 75% of them seen just once. These receptors' antigens are unknown. The sequenced sample was PBMCs, obtained from a glioma patient whose treatment included an IDH1 peptide vaccine. The receptor set was obtained from a woman in her thirties or forties with glioma. Each CDR3 is given with its conserved first and last residue. D genes are given only for firm matches. A clone size is listed for some rows: how often the clone was seen (once, few, many), or a class if it is expanded.

cdr3_aa: CASRRTGNTEAFF; cdr3_nt: TGTGCCAGCAGACGGACGGGGAACACTGAAGCTTTCTTT; v_call: TRBV2; clone_size: NA; d_call: NA; j_call: TRBJ1-1
cdr3_aa: CASSWGSSGANVLTF; cdr3_nt: TGCGCCAGCAGCTGGGGATCCTCTGGGGCCAACGTCCTGACTTTC; v_call: TRBV5-1; clone_size: NA; d_call: NA; j_call: TRBJ2-6
cdr3_aa: CASSSSRVPNYGYTF; cdr3_nt: TGTGCCAGCAGCTCCAGTAGGGTCCCAAACTATGGCTACACCTTC; v_call: TRBV7-9; clone_size: NA; d_call: NA; j_call: TRBJ1-2
cdr3_aa: CASSLEGQGPGYGYTF; cdr3_nt: TGCGCCAGCAGCTTGGAGGGACAGGGGCCGGGGTATGGCTACACCTTC; v_call: TRBV5-1; clone_size: NA; d_call: TRBD1; j_call: TRBJ1-2
cdr3_aa: CASSLAVSTDTQYF; cdr3_nt: TGTGCCAGCAGCTTAGCCGTTAGCACAGATACGCAGTATTTT; v_call: TRBV11-2; clone_size: NA; d_call: NA; j_call: TRBJ2-3
cdr3_aa: CASSLISGMTNEKLFF; cdr3_nt: TGTGCCAGCAGCTTAATTTCAGGGATGACTAATGAAAAACTGTTTTTT; v_call: TRBV7-9; clone_size: NA; d_call: NA; j_call: TRBJ1-4
cdr3_aa: CASSLTAGRNGYTF; cdr3_nt: TGCGCCAGCAGCTTGACAGCAGGAAGGAACGGCTACACCTTC; v_call: TRBV5-1; clone_size: once; d_call: NA; j_call: TRBJ1-2
cdr3_aa: CASRQPQGPDTQYF; cdr3_nt: TGCGCCAGCCGCCAGCCGCAAGGCCCAGATACGCAGTATTTT; v_call: TRBV5-1; clone_size: NA; d_call: NA; j_call: TRBJ2-3
cdr3_aa: CASSDSTSGSNEQFF; cdr3_nt: TGTGCCAGCAGTGACTCGACTAGCGGGAGCAATGAGCAGTTCTTC; v_call: TRBV6-4; clone_size: NA; d_call: TRBD2; j_call: TRBJ2-1
cdr3_aa: CASSMLRDRGPGELFF; cdr3_nt: TGTGCCAGTAGTATGCTACGTGACAGGGGGCCCGGGGAGCTGTTTTTT; v_call: TRBV19; clone_size: NA; d_call: TRBD1; j_call: TRBJ2-2
cdr3_aa: CASSKTGGTEAFF; cdr3_nt: TGTGCCAGCAGTAAAACAGGGGGCACTGAAGCTTTCTTT; v_call: TRBV6-5; clone_size: NA; d_call: TRBD1; j_call: TRBJ1-1
cdr3_aa: CASNRLGAEQYF; cdr3_nt: TGTGCCAGCAACCGCCTTGGGGCTGAGCAGTACTTC; v_call: TRBV5-6; clone_size: NA; d_call: NA; j_call: TRBJ2-7
cdr3_aa: CASSPLPASGGANNPTGELFF; cdr3_nt: TGTGCCAGCAGCCCCCTACCGGCTAGCGGGGGGGCAAACAACCCCACCGGGGAGCTGTTTTTT; v_call: TRBV21-1; clone_size: NA; d_call: NA; j_call: TRBJ2-2
cdr3_aa: CASSMRQGRRGNTIYF; cdr3_nt: TGTGCCAGTAGTATGAGACAGGGGCGGCGTGGAAACACCATATATTTT; v_call: TRBV19; clone_size: NA; d_call: TRBD1; j_call: TRBJ1-3